The sequence of this T cell receptor (beta chain) was determined in a study of T cell responses to AZD1222 COVID-19 vaccine. Of note for this clone: No antigen is known for it.

Study outcomes and limitations: Nearly half of spike-specific TCRs reportedly target unmutated variant regions. Sampling captured repertoires only after the peak T cell response.

This CDR3 has 16 amino acids. The junction had 10 bases not matched to a gene; V was cut back by 3 bases and J by 4 bases. Germline V gene lookup returns CDR1 GTSNPN and CDR2 SVGIG (reference sequence). Data came from immunoSEQ multiplex PCR; TCRdb stores just in-frame clones and leaves some out. The repertoire holds 150,000 to 200,000 clones, about 89% seen once, with roughly 1.7% in the top ten. The clonotype comes from an adult in good health. Here the sequenced sample was peripheral blood, taken on day 0 of AZD1222 vaccination. The chain links TRBV30 to TRBJ2-7, with 12 bases aligning to TRBD2. CDR3 coding DNA: TGTGCCTGGAGCCCACCCGGGACTAGCGGGCGTTACGAGCAGTACTTC. It translates to CAWSPPGTSGRYEQYF.